The present entry profiles one TCR beta chain with its context. The antigen remains undetermined. Just one base apart from a much larger clone, this may be a read error. The data were obtained in a study of Graves' ophthalmopathy and Graves' hyperthyroidism. The authors used Ficoll-Paque density gradient centrifugation to separate PBMCs. The input was more than 8 ml of fresh peripheral blood. Study outcomes and limitations: A model of 13 signatures distinguished ophthalmopathy from stable hyperthyroidism at around 90% sensitivity and roughly 82% specificity.

Researchers took RNA transcripts and amplified TCR beta CDR3 regions from them. A first-round RT-PCR used HTBI primers, followed by a second-round multiplex PCR. TCRdb reprocessed the multiplex PCR reads with MiXCR, giving one entry per CDR3 protein. This sample yields about 380,000 distinct CDR3 sequences, of which 15% are seen a single time; roughly 7% belongs to the top ten. The CDR3 extends over 19 amino acids. In germline, CDR1 is SGHAT, CDR2 FQNNGV. The chain links TRBV11-2 to TRBJ2-7, with 10 bases matching TRBD2. The specimen sequenced was peripheral blood. The clonotype was recovered from a woman aged 18-29 years with stable Graves' hyperthyroidism. CDR3 DNA: TGTGCCTGCAGCTTAGATCTGAGGGCTAGCGGGGGATATCCCTACGAGCAGTACTTC. Translating gives CACSLDLRASGGYPYEQYF.